The 13 T cell receptor beta chains below all came from one sample that was sequenced in a study of OX40 agonist ivuxolimab in advanced cancers. Clones were sequenced by immunoSEQ multiplex PCR, and TCRdb holds only the in-frame ones, with some missing. The sample contains 55,000 to 80,000 clones, about 91% of which appear only once. The material sequenced was CD4+ or CD8+ T cells sorted from blood, taken in a trial of the OX40 agonist ivuxolimab. These receptor sequences come from an adult with an advanced solid tumor such as melanoma, head and neck, liver or kidney cancer.

The chain recombines TRBV9 with TRBJ2-3; the D gene is possibly TRBD2 (6 bases). The CDR3 contains 15 residues. Per germline, CDR1 SGDLS and CDR2 YYNGEE. V was shortened by 2 bases and J by 2 bases, with 12 bases between the two germline ends. The CDR3 DNA reads as TGTGCCAGCAGCGTGAGCGGGCCCAACACAGATACGCAGTATTTT. Protein: CASSVSGPNTDTQYF.

V is TRBV7-3 and J is TRBJ2-3, with D possibly TRBD2 on 6 matching bases. The CDR3 spans 16 residues. V was trimmed by 2 bases and J by 5 bases, leaving 17 bases between them. CDR1 is SGHTA and CDR2 is FQGTGA in the germline V gene. Written as DNA, the CDR3 is TGTGCCAGCAGCTTAGTCGGCGCGGGAACTGGAGATACGCAGTATTTT. Translating gives CASSLVGAGTGDTQYF.

This chain connects TRBV27 to TRBJ2-1, with D perhaps matching TRBD2 (6 bases). This CDR3 region has 17 residues. Per germline, CDR1 MNHEY and CDR2 SMNVEV (reference sequence). V dropped 6 bases and J dropped 1 base, with 19 bases sitting between them. The CDR3 here is CASSLGLSRGSYNEQFF. CDR3 in DNA: TGTGCCAGCAGCCTAGGGCTAAGTCGGGGGTCCTACAATGAGCAGTTCTTC.

The chain joins TRBV10-3 to TRBJ2-5; 7 bases line up with TRBD1. Germline CDR1 ENHRY, CDR2 SYGVKD. The J segment lost 11 bases and the V segment lost 3 bases, leaving 3 bases of the junction unmatched. The CDR3 spans 11 residues. The CDR3 bases are TGTGCCATCAGTGAAGGCAGGGGGCAGTACTTC. Translated, it gives CAISEGRGQYF.

The gene calls are TRBV27 and TRBJ2-1; D is perhaps TRBD1 (6 bases). Germline values: CDR1 MNHEY, CDR2 SMNVEV (reference sequence). This CDR3 has 16 residues. V lost 5 bases and J 2 bases, leaving 16 bases between the germline ends. CDR3 nucleotides: TGTGCCAGCAGTCCGGTACAGGGATTGACCTACAATGAGCAGTTCTTC. Residues: CASSPVQGLTYNEQFF.

This chain links TRBV6-5 with TRBJ2-5; 10 bases line up with TRBD1. The CDR3 covers 13 residues. V was clipped by 6 bases and J by 5 bases; unmatched bases: 3. Germline values: CDR1 MNHEY, CDR2 SVGAGI. Written as DNA, the CDR3 is TGTGCCAGCAGCACGGGACAGGGGGAGACCCAGTACTTC. Translating it yields CASSTGQGETQYF.

This clone was recorded only once. The V call is TRBV28, the J call TRBJ2-3; weak D call: TRBD1 (6 bases). From germline, CDR1 is MDHEN and CDR2 SYDVKM. The CDR3 has 14 residues. Trimming shortened V by 6 bases and J by 3 bases, and 13 bases separated the two germline ends. CDR3 DNA sequence: TGTGCCAGCAGCATTATGGGGACAACAGATACGCAGTATTTT. Its translation: CASSIMGTTDTQYF.

The rearrangement joins TRBV30 to TRBJ2-3, with 7 bases matching TRBD2. CDR1 GTSNPN and CDR2 SVGIG come from the germline V gene (reference sequence). This CDR3 is built from 15 residues. V trimming: 2 bases; J trimming: 0 bases; junction bases outside the gene matches: 5. The CDR3 loop is CAWSMGGSSTDTQYF. CDR3 bases: TGTGCCTGGAGTATGGGGGGGTCTAGCACAGATACGCAGTATTTT.

This chain connects TRBV27 to TRBJ2-1; 7 nucleotides agree with TRBD1. V shed 6 bases, J shed 8 bases, and the junction held 16 bases outside the gene matches. Germline V gives CDR1 MNHEY, CDR2 SMNVEV (reference sequence). The CDR3 contains 16 residues. CDR3 sequence: CASSQTSGQNWDEQFF. CDR3 coding DNA: TGTGCCAGCAGCCAAACCTCGGGACAGAATTGGGATGAGCAGTTCTTC.

The chain couples TRBV6-6 to TRBJ2-2, with D maybe TRBD1 (6 bases). From germline, CDR1 is MNHNY and CDR2 SVGAGI (reference sequence). V lost 7 bases, J lost 3 bases, and 6 bases lay in between. This CDR3 is built from 12 residues. The CDR3 protein is CASNRDTGELFF. Written as DNA, the CDR3 is TGTGCCAGCAACAGGGACACCGGGGAGCTGTTTTTT.

The V and J genes are TRBV5-8 and TRBJ2-1; 7 nucleotides align to TRBD2. With V trimmed by 0 bases and J by 3 bases, 3 bases remained unmatched. The CDR3 totals 15 residues. Germline CDR1 is SGHTS and CDR2 is YDEGEE. The chain's CDR3 is CASSLAGGFYNEQFF. As DNA, the CDR3 is TGTGCCAGCAGCTTGGCGGGGGGTTTCTACAATGAGCAGTTCTTC. The variable domain in full, with the rest retrieved from reference TRBV5-8 and TRBJ2-1, is EAGVTQSPTHLIKTRGQQATLRCSPISGHTSVYWYQQALGLGLQFLLWYDEGEERNRGNFPPRFSGRQFPNYSSELNVNALELEDSALYLCASSLAGGFYNEQFFGPGTRLTVL.

This clone turned up a few times. This sequence joins TRBV13 and TRBJ1-1; maybe TRBD1 (6 bases). This CDR3 region has 15 residues. Germline V gene sequence: CDR1 PRHDT, CDR2 FYEKMQ (reference sequence). V was cut by 0 bases and J by 4 bases, with 12 bases left in between. CDR3: CASSLGQGFVTEAFF. The DNA for the CDR3 is TGTGCCAGCAGCTTAGGCCAGGGGTTCGTCACTGAAGCTTTCTTT.

This chain connects TRBV10-3 to TRBJ2-2, with TRBD1 identical over 7 bases. The CDR3 runs 14 residues. After removal of 10 bases from V and 0 bases from J, the junction contained 5 bases not matched to a gene. Germline V gives CDR1 ENHRY, CDR2 SYGVKD. CDR3 coding DNA: TGTGCCACCTGGGACAGCGCGAACACCGGGGAGCTGTTTTTT. Protein product: CATWDSANTGELFF.